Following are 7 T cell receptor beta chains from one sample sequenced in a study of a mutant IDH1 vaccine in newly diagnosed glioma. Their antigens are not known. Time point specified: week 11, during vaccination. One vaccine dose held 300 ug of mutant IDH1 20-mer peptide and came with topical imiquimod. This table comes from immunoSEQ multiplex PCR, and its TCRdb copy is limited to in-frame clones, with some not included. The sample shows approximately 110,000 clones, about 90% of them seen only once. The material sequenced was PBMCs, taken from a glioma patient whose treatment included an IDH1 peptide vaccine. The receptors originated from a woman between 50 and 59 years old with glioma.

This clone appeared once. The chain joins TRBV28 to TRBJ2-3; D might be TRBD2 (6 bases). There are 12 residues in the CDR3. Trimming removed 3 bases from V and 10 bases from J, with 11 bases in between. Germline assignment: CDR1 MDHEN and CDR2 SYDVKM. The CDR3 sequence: CASSFPGAPQYF. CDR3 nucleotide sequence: TGTGCCAGCAGTTTCCCGGGAGCACCGCAGTATTTT.

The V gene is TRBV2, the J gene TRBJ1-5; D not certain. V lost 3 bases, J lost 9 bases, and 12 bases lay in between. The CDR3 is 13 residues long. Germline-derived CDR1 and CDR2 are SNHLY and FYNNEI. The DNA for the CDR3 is TGTGCCAGCAGTGACGGCGGCCTCGGGCCCCAGCATTTT. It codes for CASSDGGLGPQHF.

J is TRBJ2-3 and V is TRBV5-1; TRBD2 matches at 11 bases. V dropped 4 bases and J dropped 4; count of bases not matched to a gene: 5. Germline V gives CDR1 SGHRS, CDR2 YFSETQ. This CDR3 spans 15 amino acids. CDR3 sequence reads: CASSETSGSSDTQYF. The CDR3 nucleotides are TGCGCCAGCAGCGAAACTAGCGGGAGTTCAGATACGCAGTATTTT.

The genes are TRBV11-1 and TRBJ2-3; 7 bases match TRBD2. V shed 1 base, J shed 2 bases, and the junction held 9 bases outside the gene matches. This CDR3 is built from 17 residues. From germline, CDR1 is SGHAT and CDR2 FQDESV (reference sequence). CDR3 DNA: TGTGCCAGCAGCTTAGGCGGTAGGCTAGCGGTCACAGATACGCAGTATTTT. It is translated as CASSLGGRLAVTDTQYF.

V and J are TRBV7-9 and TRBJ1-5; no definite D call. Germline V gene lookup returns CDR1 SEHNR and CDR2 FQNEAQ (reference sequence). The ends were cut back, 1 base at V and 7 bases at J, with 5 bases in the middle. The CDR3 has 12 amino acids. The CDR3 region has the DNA TGTGCCAGCAGCTTAGACGCGCAGCCCCAGCATTTT. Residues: CASSLDAQPQHF. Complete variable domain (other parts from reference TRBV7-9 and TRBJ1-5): DTGVSQNPRHKITKRGQNVTFRCDPISEHNRLYWYRQTLGQGPEFLTYFQNEAQLEKSRLLSDRFSAERPKGSFSTLEIQRTEQGDSAMYLCASSLDAQPQHFGDGTRLSIL.

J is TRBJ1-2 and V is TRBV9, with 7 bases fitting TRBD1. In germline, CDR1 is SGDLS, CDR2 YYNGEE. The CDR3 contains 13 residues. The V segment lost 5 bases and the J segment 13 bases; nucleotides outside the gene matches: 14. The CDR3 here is CASRTKRTGDFTF. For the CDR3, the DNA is TGTGCCAGCAGAACCAAACGTACAGGGGATTTCACCTTC.

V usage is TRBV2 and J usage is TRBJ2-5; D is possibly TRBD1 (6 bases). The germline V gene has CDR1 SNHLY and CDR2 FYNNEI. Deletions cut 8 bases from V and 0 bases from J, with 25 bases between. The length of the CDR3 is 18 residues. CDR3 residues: CASCRDNGLRWYQETQYF. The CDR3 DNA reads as TGTGCCAGCTGCCGGGACAACGGTCTACGGTGGTACCAAGAGACCCAGTACTTC.